This T cell receptor (beta chain) was recorded in a study of blood T cell repertoires in COVID-19. Turning to the study itself: Material from acute and convalescent COVID-19 was sourced from the United States, Italy and Spain. PBMCs, B-cell-depleted T cells, or T cells were the source of the cDNA or gDNA that made up the material.

As originally analysed: Nucleated cell number was recorded as an estimate derived from reference gene primer amplification. Only in-frame clones appear in the TCRdb table, and some are missing; sequencing was by immunoSEQ multiplex PCR. V, J and clone size were drawn from that table, and D and trimming were deduced from the DNA. The sample shows roughly 150,000 clones, 70% to 90% of them seen only once. As for this clone: Other DNA sequences in the sample encode the same CDR3.

The sequencing sample was made of peripheral blood. This TCR came from a woman between 50 and 59 years old with acute or convalescent COVID-19.

CDR3 loop: CASSLDDSNYGYTF. The CDR3 bases are TGTGCCAGCAGCTTAGATGACAGCAACTATGGCTACACCTTC. This sequence joins TRBV7-6 and TRBJ1-2; D may be TRBD1 (5 bases). This CDR3 contains 14 residues. With 1 base removed from V and 2 bases from J, the gap between germline ends came to 8 bases. Germline V CDR1 and CDR2: SGHVS, FNYEAQ.